This T cell receptor (beta chain) was documented in a study of metastatic and nonmetastatic thyroid tumors. Overall study context: A comparison of repertoires was made across blood and tumor or nodule tissue from malignant and benign thyroid patients.

All patients were treatment-naive before thyroid surgery. As processed by the authors: Using the CDR3 differences seen across clinicopathological groups, the authors built a distant-metastasis classifier for papillary thyroid cancer, which was meant to discriminate distant-metastatic patients. TCRdb reassembled clones from the PCR reads with MiXCR. For this entry, the V and J calls and clone size follow TCRdb and not the study's own pipeline. Among some 29,000 clones, 7% to 8% were seen once, and the ten largest hold 43%. This clone occurred many times. What was sequenced was blood. The source of this sequence is a female donor with papillary thyroid cancer or a benign thyroid nodule (not recorded which). Some clones in this sample may be carry-over from other donors' samples.

The CDR3 DNA sequence: TGTGCCAGCAGCTTAGCGCTAGGGGGCAGCGTCGACACCTTC. Its translation: CASSLALGGSVDTF. The chain employs TRBV7-2 and TRBJ1-2, with 7 bases matching TRBD1. V trimming: 0 bases; J trimming: 12 bases; junction bases outside the gene matches: 10. The CDR3 length is 14 residues. Germline lookup yields CDR1 SGHTA and CDR2 FQGNSA.